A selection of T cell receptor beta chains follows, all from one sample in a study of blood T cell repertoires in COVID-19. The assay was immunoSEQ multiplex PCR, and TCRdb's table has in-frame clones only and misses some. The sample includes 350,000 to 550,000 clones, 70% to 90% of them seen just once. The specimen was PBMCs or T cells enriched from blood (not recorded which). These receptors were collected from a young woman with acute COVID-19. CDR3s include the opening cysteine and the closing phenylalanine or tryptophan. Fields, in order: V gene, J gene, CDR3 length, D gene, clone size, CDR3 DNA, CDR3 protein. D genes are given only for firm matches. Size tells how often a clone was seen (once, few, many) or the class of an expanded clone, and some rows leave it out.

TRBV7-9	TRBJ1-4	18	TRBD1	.	TGTGCCAGCAGCGACCCCGGGACAGGGGGCGCCTGGGCTGAAAAACTGTTTTTT	CASSDPGTGGAWAEKLFF
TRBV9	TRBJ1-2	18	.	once	TGTGCCAGCAGCGGGGGGGAACTAGGACACCAGGCTAACTATGGCTACACCTTC	CASSGGELGHQANYGYTF
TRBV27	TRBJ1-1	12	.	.	TGTGCCAGCAGGCTAACAGGCACTGAAGCTTTCTTT	CASRLTGTEAFF
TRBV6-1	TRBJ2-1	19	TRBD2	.	TGTGCCAGCAGTGAAACGGGACTAGCGGGCCTTAGCTCCTACAATGAGCAGTTCTTC	CASSETGLAGLSSYNEQFF
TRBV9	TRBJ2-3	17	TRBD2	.	TGTGCCAGCAGCGTAGGAGATAGCGGGAGAGTAACAGATACGCAGTATTTT	CASSVGDSGRVTDTQYF
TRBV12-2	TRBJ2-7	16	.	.	TGTGCAAGTCGCCTCCCCGGCGGGGGAAGGGTCTTCGAGCAGTACTTC	CASRLPGGGRVFEQYF
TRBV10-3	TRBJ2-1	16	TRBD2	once	TGTGCCATCAGTACTAGCGGGAGGGCCAGCTCGAATGAGCAGTTCTTC	CAISTSGRASSNEQFF
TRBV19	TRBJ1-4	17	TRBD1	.	TGTGCCAGTAGTTCCCTCAGGGGGCAAGGAGTGAATGAAAAACTGTTTTTT	CASSSLRGQGVNEKLFF
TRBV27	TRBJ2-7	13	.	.	TGTGCCAGCAGTAGGGACTTAGCCTACGAGCAGTACTTC	CASSRDLAYEQYF
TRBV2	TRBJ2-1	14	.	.	TGTGCCAGCGGAAGAGTAGCCCTATACAATGAGCAGTTCTTC	CASGRVALYNEQFF
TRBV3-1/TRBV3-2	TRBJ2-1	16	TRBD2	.	TGTGCCAGCAGCCACCAGAGCGGGAGTTCCTACAATGAGCAGTTCTTC	CASSHQSGSSYNEQFF
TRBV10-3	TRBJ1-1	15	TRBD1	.	TGTGCCATCAGTGGCTCACAGGGGGCGGACACTGAAGCTTTCTTT	CAISGSQGADTEAFF
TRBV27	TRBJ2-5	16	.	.	TGTGCCAGCAGTTTATCGCCGGGAGAATTGCTAGAGACCCAGTACTTC	CASSLSPGELLETQYF
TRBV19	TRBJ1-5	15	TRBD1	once	TGTGCCAGTAAAATACCAGGGGGTTTTCCTCAGCCCCAGCATTTT	CASKIPGGFPQPQHF
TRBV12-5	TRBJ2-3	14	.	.	TGTGCTAGTGCGCTGGACGCGGGAACAGATACGCAGTATTTT	CASALDAGTDTQYF
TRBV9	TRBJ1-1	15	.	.	TGTGCCAGCAGCCCATCACCCTACAGGGTGAGTGAAGCTTTCTTT	CASSPSPYRVSEAFF
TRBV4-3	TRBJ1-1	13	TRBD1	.	TGCGCCAGCAGCCCGGGACAGGGGGCTCGGACTTTCTTT	CASSPGQGARTFF
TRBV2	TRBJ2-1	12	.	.	TGTGCCAGCAGGACGGGCTACAATGAGCAGTTCTTC	CASRTGYNEQFF
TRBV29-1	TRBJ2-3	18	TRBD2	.	TGCAGCGTTGAAGATCAGTATGGGACTAGCGGGGTGGGAGATACGCAGTATTTT	CSVEDQYGTSGVGDTQYF
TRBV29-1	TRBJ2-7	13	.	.	TGCAGCGTTCGTGCAGGGCTCTCCTACGAGCAGTACTTC	CSVRAGLSYEQYF
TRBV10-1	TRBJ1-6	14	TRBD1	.	TGCGCCAGCAGTGAGGTGGACAGGGAATCACCCCTCCACTTT	CASSEVDRESPLHF
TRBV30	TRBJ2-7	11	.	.	TGTGCCTGGAGTGCCCTCTACGAGCAGTACTTC	CAWSALYEQYF
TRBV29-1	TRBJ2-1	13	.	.	TGCAGCGGGGGGCAGGGCTCCTACAATGAGCAGTTCTTC	CSGGQGSYNEQFF
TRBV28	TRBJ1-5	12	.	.	TGTGCCAGCAGTTCTCCTGAGGAGCCCCAGCATTTT	CASSSPEEPQHF